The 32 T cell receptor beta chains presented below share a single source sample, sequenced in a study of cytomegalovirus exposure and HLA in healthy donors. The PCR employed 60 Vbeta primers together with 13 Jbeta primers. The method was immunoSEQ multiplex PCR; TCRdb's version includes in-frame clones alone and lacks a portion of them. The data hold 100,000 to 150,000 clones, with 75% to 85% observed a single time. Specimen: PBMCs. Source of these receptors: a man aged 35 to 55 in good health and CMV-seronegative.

CDR3 in DNA: TGTGCCAGCAGTTTGGGGACTGGAGGCTACACCTTC. Its translation: CASSLGTGGYTF. The chain joins TRBV28 to TRBJ1-2, with a weak D call TRBD1 (5 bases). In germline, CDR1 is MDHEN, CDR2 SYDVKM. CDR3 length: 12 amino acids. V was cut by 3 bases and J by 8 bases, with 10 bases left in between.

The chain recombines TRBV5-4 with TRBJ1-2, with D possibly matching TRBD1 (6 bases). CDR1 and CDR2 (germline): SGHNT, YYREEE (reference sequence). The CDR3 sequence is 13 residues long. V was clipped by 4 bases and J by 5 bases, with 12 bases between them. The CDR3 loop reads CASSQDSKYGYTF. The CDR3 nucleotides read TGTGCCAGCAGCCAGGACAGCAAATATGGCTACACCTTC.

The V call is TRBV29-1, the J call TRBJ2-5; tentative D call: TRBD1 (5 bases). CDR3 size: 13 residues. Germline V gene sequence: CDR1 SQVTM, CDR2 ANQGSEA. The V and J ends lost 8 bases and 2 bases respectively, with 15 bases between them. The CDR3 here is CSYTRDTQETQYF. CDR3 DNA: TGCAGCTACACCAGGGATACACAAGAGACCCAGTACTTC.

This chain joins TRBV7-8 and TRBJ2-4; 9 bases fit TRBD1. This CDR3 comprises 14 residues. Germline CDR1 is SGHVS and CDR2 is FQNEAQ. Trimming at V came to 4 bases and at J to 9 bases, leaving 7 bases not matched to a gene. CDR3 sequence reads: CASSSGQGYGIQYF. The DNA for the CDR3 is TGTGCCAGCAGCTCCGGACAGGGGTATGGCATTCAGTACTTC. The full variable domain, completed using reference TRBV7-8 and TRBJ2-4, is GAGVSQSPRYKVAKRGQDVALRCDPISGHVSLFWYQQALGQGPEFLTYFQNEAQLDKSGLPSDRFFAERPEGSVSTLKIQRTQQEDSAVYLCASSSGQGYGIQYFGAGTRLSVL.

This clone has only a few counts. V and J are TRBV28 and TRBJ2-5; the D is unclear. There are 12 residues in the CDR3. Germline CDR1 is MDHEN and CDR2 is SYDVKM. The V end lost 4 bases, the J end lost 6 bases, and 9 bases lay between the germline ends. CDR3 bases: TGTGCCAGCAGTTCAGTCTTGCAGACCCAGTACTTC. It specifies CASSSVLQTQYF.

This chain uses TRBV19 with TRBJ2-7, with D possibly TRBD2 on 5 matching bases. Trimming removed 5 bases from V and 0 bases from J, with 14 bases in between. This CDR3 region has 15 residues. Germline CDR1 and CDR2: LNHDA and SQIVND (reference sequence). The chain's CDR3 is CASSPGAGGSYEQYF. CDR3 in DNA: TGTGCCAGTAGTCCAGGAGCCGGAGGCTCCTACGAGCAGTACTTC.

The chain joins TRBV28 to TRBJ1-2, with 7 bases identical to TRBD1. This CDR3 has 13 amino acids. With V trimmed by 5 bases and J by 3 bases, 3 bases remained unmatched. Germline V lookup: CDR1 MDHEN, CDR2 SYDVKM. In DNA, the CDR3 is TGTGCCAGCAGTCTAACAGGGGACTATGGCTACACCTTC. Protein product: CASSLTGDYGYTF.

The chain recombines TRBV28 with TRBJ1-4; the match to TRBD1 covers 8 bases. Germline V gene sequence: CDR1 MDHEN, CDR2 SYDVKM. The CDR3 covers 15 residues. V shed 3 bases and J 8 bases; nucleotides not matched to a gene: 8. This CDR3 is CASSLGQGAGEKLFF. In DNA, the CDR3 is TGTGCCAGCAGTTTGGGCCAGGGGGCTGGGGAAAAACTGTTTTTT.

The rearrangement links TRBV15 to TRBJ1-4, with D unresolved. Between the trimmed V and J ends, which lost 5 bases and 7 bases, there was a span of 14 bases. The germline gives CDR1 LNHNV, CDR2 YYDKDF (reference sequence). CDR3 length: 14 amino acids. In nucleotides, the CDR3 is TGTGCCACCAGCCCAGGCTCCTTGGGTGAAAAACTGTTTTTT. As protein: CATSPGSLGEKLFF.

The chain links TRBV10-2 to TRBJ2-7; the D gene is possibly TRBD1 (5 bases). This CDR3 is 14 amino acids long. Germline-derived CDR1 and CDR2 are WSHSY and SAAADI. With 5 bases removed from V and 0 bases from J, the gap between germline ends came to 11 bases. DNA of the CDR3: TGCGCCAGCAGTATGACAGCCTTCTCCTACGAGCAGTACTTC. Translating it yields CASSMTAFSYEQYF.

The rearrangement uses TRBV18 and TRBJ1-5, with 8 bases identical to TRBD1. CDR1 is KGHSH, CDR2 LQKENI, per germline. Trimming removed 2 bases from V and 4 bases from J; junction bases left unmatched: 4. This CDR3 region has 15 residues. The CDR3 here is CASSPTGGTNQPQHF. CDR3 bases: TGTGCCAGCTCACCAACAGGGGGAACTAATCAGCCCCAGCATTTT.

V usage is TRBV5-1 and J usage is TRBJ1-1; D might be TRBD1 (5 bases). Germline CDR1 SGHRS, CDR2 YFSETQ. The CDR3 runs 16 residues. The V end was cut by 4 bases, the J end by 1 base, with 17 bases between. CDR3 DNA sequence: TGCGCCAGCAGCCCCAGTGGGGCAGGGTCGAACACTGAAGCTTTCTTT. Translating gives CASSPSGAGSNTEAFF.

DNA of the CDR3: TGTGCCAGCAGCCCAGCGCAGGGGAACACTGAAGCTTTCTTT. Its translation is CASSPAQGNTEAFF. The gene calls are TRBV27 and TRBJ1-1; D is possibly TRBD1 (5 bases). The CDR3 runs 14 residues. Trimming pared 6 bases from V and 1 base from J, leaving 12 bases between. Looked up from germline, CDR1 is MNHEY and CDR2 is SMNVEV (reference sequence).

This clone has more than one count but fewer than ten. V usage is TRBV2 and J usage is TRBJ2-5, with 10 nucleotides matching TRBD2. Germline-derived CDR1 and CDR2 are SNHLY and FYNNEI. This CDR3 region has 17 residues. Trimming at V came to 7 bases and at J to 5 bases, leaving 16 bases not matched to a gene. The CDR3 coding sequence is TGTGCCAGCACCCGTCCGAGTCGCCTAGCGGGGGTGGAGACCCAGTACTTC. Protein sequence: CASTRPSRLAGVETQYF.

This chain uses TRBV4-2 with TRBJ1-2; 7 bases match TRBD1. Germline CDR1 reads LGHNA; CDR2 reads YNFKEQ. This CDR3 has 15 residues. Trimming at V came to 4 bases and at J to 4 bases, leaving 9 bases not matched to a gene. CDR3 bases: TGTGCCAGCAGCCGAGACCCGGGACAGCTCTATGGCTACACCTTC. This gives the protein CASSRDPGQLYGYTF.

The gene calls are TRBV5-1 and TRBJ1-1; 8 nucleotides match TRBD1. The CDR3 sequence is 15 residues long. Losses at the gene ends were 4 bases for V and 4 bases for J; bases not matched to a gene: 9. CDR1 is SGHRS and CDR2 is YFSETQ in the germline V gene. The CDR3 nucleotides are TGCGCCAGCAGCCGATCATCAGGGGGCGGCACTGAAGCTTTCTTT. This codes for CASSRSSGGGTEAFF.

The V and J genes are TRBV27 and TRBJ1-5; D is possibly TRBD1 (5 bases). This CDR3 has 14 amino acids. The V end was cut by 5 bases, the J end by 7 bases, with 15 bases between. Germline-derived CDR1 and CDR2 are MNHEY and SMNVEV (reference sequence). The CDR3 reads CASSEWGERQPQHF. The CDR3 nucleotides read TGTGCCAGCAGTGAGTGGGGGGAAAGGCAGCCCCAGCATTTT.

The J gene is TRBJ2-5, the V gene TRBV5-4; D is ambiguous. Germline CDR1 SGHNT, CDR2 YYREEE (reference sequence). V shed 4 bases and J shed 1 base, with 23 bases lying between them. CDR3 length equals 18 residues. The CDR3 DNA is TGTGCCAGCAGCCCACTCTCCCCAGCCAGGCTTGGCCAAGAGACCCAGTACTTC. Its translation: CASSPLSPARLGQETQYF.

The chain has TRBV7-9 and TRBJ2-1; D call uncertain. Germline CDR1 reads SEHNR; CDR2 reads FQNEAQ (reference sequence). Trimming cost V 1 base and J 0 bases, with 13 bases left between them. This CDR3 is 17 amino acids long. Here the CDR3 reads CASSLGGVASSYNEQFF. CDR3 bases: TGTGCCAGCAGCTTAGGTGGTGTAGCCAGCTCCTACAATGAGCAGTTCTTC.

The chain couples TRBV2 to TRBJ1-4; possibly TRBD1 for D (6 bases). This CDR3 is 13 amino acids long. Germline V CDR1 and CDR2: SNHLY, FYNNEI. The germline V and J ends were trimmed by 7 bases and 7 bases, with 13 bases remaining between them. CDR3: CASMTGLGEKLFF. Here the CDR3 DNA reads TGTGCCAGCATGACAGGATTGGGTGAAAAACTGTTTTTT. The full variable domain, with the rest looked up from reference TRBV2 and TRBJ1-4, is EPEVTQTPSHQVTQMGQEVILRCVPISNHLYFYWYRQILGQKVEFLVSFYNNEISEKSEIFDDQFSVERPDGSNFTLKIRSTKLEDSAMYFCASMTGLGEKLFFGSGTQLSVL.

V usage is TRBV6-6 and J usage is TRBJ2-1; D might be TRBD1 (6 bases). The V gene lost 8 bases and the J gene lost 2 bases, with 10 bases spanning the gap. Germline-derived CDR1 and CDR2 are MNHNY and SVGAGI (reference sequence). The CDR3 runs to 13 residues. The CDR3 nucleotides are TGTGCCAGCCGCCGGGACACCTACAATGAGCAGTTCTTC. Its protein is CASRRDTYNEQFF.

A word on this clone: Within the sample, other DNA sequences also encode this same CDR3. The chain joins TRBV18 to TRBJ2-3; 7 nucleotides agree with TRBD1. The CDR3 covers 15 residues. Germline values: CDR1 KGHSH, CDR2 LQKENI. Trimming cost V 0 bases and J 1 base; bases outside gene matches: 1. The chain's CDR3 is CASSPPGQGTDTQYF. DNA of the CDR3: TGTGCCAGCTCACCACCCGGACAGGGCACAGATACGCAGTATTTT.

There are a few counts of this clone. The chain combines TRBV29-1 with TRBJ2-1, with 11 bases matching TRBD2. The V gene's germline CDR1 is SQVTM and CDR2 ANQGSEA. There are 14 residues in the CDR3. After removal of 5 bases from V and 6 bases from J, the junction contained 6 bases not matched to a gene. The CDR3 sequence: CSVLPLAGVNEQFF. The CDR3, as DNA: TGCAGCGTTCTCCCACTAGCGGGGGTCAATGAGCAGTTCTTC.

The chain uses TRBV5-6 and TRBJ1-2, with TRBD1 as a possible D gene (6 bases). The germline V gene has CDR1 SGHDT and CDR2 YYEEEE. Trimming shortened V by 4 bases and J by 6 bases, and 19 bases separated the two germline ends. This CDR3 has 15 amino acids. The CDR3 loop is CASSLVRGGFDGYTF. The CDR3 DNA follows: TGTGCCAGCAGCCTCGTTCGCGGGGGCTTCGATGGCTACACCTTC.

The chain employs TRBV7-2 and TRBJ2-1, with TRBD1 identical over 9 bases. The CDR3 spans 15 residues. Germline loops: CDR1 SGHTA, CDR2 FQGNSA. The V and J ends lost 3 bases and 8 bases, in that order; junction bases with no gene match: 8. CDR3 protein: CASSLAGTGSDEQFF. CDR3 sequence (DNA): TGTGCCAGCAGCTTGGCCGGGACAGGGAGTGATGAGCAGTTCTTC.

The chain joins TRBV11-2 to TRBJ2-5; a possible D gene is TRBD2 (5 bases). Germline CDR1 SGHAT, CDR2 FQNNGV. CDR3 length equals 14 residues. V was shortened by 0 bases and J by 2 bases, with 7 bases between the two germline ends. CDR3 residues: CASSLDREQETQYF. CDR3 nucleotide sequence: TGTGCCAGCAGCTTAGACCGGGAACAAGAGACCCAGTACTTC. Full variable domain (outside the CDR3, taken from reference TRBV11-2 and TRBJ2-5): EAGVAQSPRYKIIEKRQSVAFWCNPISGHATLYWYQQILGQGPKLLIQFQNNGVVDDSQLPKDRFSAERLKGVDSTLKIQPAKLEDSAVYLCASSLDREQETQYFGPGTRLLVL.

The CDR3 loop is CAWSVRRADTQYF. In DNA, the CDR3 is TGTGCCTGGAGTGTACGTCGGGCAGATACGCAGTATTTT. This chain connects TRBV30 to TRBJ2-3, with D uncertain. The V gene's germline CDR1 is GTSNPN and CDR2 SVGIG (reference sequence). CDR3 size: 13 residues. The V gene lost 0 bases and the J gene lost 4 bases, with 8 bases spanning the gap.

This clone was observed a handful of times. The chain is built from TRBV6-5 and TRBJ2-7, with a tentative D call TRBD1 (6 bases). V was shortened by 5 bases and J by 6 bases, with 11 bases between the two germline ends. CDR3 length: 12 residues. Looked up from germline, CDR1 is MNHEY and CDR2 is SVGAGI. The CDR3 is CASSTRTAEQYF. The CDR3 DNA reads TGTGCCAGCAGTACACGGACAGCCGAGCAGTACTTC.

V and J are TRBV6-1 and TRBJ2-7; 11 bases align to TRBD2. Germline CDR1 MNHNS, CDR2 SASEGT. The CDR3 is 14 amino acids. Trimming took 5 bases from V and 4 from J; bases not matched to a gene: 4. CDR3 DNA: TGTGCCAGCAGTCGACTAGCGGGGCAATACGAGCAGTACTTC. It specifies CASSRLAGQYEQYF.

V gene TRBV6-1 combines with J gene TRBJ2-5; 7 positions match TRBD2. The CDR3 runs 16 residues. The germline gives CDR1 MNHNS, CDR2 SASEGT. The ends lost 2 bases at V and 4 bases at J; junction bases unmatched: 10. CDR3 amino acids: CASSEIGWEGPETQYF. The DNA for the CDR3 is TGTGCCAGCAGTGAAATAGGGTGGGAGGGCCCAGAGACCCAGTACTTC.

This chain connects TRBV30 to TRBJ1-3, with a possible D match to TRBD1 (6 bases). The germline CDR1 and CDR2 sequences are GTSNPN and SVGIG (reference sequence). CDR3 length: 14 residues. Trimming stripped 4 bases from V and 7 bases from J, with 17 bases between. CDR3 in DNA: TGTGCCTGGATGGTGGACAGTGTGAGGAACACCATATATTTT. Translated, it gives CAWMVDSVRNTIYF. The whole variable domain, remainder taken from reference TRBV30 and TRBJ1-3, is SQTIHQWPATLVQPVGSPLSLECTVEGTSNPNLYWYRQAAGRGLQLLFYSVGIGQISSEVPQNLSASRPQDRQFILSSKKLLLSDSGFYLCAWMVDSVRNTIYFGEGSWLTVV.

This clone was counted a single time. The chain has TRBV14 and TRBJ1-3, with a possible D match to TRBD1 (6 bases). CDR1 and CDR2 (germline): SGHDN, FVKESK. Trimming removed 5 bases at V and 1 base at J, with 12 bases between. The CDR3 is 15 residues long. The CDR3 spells CASSYSTGSGNTIYF. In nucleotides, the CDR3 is TGTGCCAGCAGCTATTCCACAGGGTCTGGAAACACCATATATTTT.